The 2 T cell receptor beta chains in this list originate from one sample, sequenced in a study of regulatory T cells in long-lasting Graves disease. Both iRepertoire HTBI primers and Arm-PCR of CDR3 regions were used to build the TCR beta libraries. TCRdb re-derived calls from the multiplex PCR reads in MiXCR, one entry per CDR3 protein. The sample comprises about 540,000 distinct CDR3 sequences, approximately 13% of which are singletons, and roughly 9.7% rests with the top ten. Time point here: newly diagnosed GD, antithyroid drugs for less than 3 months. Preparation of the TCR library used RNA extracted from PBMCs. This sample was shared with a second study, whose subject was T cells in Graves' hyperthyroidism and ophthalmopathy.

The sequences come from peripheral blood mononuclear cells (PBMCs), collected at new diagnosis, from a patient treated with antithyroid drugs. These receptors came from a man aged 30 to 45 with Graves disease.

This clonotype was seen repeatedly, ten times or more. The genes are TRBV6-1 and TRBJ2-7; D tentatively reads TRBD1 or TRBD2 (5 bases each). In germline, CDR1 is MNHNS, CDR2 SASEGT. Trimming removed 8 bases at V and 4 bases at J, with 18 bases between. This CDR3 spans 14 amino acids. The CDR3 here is CASPRRQGEYEQYF. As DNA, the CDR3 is TGTGCCAGCCCCCGCCGGCAGGGAGAGTACGAGCAGTACTTC.

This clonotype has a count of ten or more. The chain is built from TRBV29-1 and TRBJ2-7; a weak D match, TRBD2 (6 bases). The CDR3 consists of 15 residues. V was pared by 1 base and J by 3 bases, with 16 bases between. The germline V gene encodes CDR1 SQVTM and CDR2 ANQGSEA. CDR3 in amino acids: CSVEVSGVSFYEQYF. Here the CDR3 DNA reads TGCAGCGTTGAAGTGTCGGGGGTCTCCTTCTACGAGCAGTACTTC.